A selection of T cell receptor beta chains follows, all from one sample in a study of blood T cell repertoires in COVID-19. Clones were sequenced by immunoSEQ multiplex PCR, and TCRdb holds only the in-frame ones, with some missing. The data hold roughly 290,000 clones, with around nine tenths observed a single time. Sequencing was done on a sample of PBMCs or T cells enriched from blood (not recorded which). These receptors all come from a woman in her 40s who had recovered from COVID-19. Both conserved end residues are part of each CDR3. A D gene is named only where the DNA matches it firmly. A clone size is listed for some rows: how often the clone was seen (once, few, many), or a class if it is expanded.

TRBJ1-2,NA,TRBV30,NA,CAQTSYRGANYGYTF,TGTGCCCAAACCTCGTACCGGGGAGCTAACTATGGCTACACCTTC
TRBJ1-6,NA,TRBV28,few,CASSPRGQNSPLHF,TGTGCCAGCAGCCCCCGGGGTCAGAATTCACCCCTCCACTTT
TRBJ2-1,TRBD1,TRBV5-1,NA,CASSSKTGGDYNEQFF,TGCGCCAGCAGCAGCAAGACAGGGGGCGACTACAATGAGCAGTTCTTC
TRBJ1-2,NA,TRBV7-9,NA,CASSPGQGYGYTF,TGTGCCAGCAGCCCCGGGCAGGGCTATGGCTACACCTTC
TRBJ1-1,NA,TRBV5-1,NA,CASSSLTGNTEAFF,TGCGCCAGCAGCTCCCTGACAGGGAACACTGAAGCTTTCTTT
TRBJ1-2,NA,TRBV14,once,CASSQDLSGASNYGYTF,TGTGCCAGCAGCCAAGATTTGTCAGGGGCTAGTAACTATGGCTACACCTTC
TRBJ2-1,NA,TRBV4-1,NA,CASSQDYGNSYNEQFF,TGCGCCAGCAGCCAAGATTACGGGAATAGCTACAATGAGCAGTTCTTC
TRBJ1-4,NA,TRBV6-1,NA,CASSGVNRAANEKLFF,TGTGCCAGCAGTGGCGTTAACAGGGCCGCTAATGAAAAACTGTTTTTT
TRBJ1-4,TRBD1,TRBV2,NA,CASSRQGATNEKLFF,TGTGCCAGCAGTCGACAGGGTGCAACTAATGAAAAACTGTTTTTT
TRBJ2-2,NA,TRBV18,NA,CASSPRTPNTGELFF,TGTGCCAGCTCACCAAGGACACCGAACACCGGGGAGCTGTTTTTT
TRBJ1-3,TRBD1,TRBV5-1,NA,CASSLQGQVSGNTIYF,TGCGCCAGCAGCTTGCAGGGACAGGTCTCTGGAAACACCATATATTTT
TRBJ1-3,NA,TRBV7-9,NA,CASSSIGANDGNTIYF,TGTGCCAGCAGCAGCATTGGGGCTAATGACGGGAACACCATATATTTT
TRBJ2-1,TRBD2,TRBV5-6,NA,CASSHFETLAGGGHEQFF,TGTGCCAGCAGCCATTTTGAAACCCTAGCGGGAGGGGGTCATGAGCAGTTCTTC
TRBJ1-2,TRBD1,TRBV5-1,NA,CASSLGHQGAYGYTF,TGCGCCAGCAGCTTGGGTCATCAGGGGGCTTATGGCTACACCTTC
TRBJ1-6,TRBD1,TRBV19,NA,CASSMDRVSPLHF,TGTGCCAGTAGTATGGACAGGGTCTCACCCCTCCACTTT
TRBJ1-5,NA,TRBV10-3,NA,CAISESRGGNQPQHF,TGTGCCATCAGTGAATCCCGGGGGGGGAATCAGCCCCAGCATTTT
TRBJ2-5,NA,TRBV11-2,NA,CASSSLRGSTETQYF,TGTGCCAGCAGCTCTCTAAGGGGTAGTACTGAGACCCAGTACTTC
TRBJ2-1,NA,TRBV11-3,NA,CASSRGVRDEQFF,TGTGCCAGCAGCCGCGGAGTTCGCGATGAGCAGTTCTTC
TRBJ2-4,NA,TRBV27,NA,CASATSGLAKNIQYF,TGTGCCAGCGCTACAAGCGGGCTAGCCAAAAACATTCAGTACTTC
TRBJ1-3,TRBD1,TRBV7-2,NA,CASSPWDREGNTIYF,TGTGCCAGCAGCCCATGGGACAGGGAAGGGAACACCATATATTTT
TRBJ1-6,NA,TRBV5-1,few,CASSLAHSSYNSPLHF,TGCGCCAGCAGCTTGGCCCATAGCTCCTATAATTCACCCCTCCACTTT
TRBJ1-1,NA,TRBV30,NA,CAWNDRPNTEAFF,TGTGCCTGGAATGACAGGCCGAACACTGAAGCTTTCTTT